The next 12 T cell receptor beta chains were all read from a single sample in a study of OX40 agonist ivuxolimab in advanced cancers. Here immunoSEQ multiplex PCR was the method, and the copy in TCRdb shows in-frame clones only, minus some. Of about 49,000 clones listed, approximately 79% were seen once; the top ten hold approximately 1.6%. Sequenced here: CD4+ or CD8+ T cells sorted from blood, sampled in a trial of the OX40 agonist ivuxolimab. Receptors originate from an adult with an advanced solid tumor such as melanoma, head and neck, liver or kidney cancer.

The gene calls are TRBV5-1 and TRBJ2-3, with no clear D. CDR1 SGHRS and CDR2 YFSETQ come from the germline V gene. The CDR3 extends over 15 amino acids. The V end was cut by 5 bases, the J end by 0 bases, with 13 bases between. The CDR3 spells CASSRQSWSTDTQYF. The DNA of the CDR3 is TGCGCCAGCAGTCGTCAGAGCTGGAGCACAGATACGCAGTATTTT.

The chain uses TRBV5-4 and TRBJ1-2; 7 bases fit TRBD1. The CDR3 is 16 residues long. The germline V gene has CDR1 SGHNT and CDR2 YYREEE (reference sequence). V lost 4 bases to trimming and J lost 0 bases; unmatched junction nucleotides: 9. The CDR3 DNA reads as TGTGCCAGCAGCCCGGGACAGAGTACAGCTAACTATGGCTACACCTTC. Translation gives CASSPGQSTANYGYTF.

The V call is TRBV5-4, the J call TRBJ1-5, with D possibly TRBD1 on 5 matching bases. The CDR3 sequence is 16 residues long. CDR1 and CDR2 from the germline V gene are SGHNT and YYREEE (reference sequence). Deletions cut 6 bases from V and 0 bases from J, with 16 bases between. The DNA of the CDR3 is TGTGCCAGCACTATAATGGGGGTTGGTAGCAATCAGCCCCAGCATTTT. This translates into CASTIMGVGSNQPQHF.

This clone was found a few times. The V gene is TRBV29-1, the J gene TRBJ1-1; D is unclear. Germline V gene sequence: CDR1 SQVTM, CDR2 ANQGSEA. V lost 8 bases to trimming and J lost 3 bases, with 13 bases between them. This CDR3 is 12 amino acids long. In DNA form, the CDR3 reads TGCAGCACCTCCCTGGGTGACACTGAAGCTTTCTTT. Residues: CSTSLGDTEAFF. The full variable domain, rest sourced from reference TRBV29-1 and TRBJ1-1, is SAVISQKPSRDICQRGTSLTIQCQVDSQVTMMFWYRQQPGQSLTLIATANQGSEATYESGFVIDKFPISRPNLTFSTLTVSNMSPEDSSIYLCSTSLGDTEAFFGQGTRLTVV.

The CDR3 sequence: CASIGNEKLFF. CDR3 nucleotide sequence: TGTGCCAGCATTGGGAATGAAAAACTGTTTTTT. The chain links TRBV28 to TRBJ1-4; D remains unclear. Trimming left V 7 bases short and J 5 bases short, with 5 bases between. CDR3 length: 11 residues. CDR1 is MDHEN, CDR2 SYDVKM, per germline.

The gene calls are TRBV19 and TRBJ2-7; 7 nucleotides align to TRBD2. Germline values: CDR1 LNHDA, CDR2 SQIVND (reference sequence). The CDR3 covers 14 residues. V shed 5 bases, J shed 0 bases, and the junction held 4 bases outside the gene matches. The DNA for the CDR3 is TGTGCCAGTAGTCCGGGACTACTCTCCTACGAGCAGTACTTC. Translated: CASSPGLLSYEQYF.

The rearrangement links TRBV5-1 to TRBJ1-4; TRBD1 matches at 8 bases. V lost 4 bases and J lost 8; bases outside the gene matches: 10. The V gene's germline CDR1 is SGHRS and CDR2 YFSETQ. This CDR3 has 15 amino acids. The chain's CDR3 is CASSGPTGEGEKLFF. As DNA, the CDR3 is TGCGCCAGCAGCGGCCCGACAGGGGAAGGAGAAAAACTGTTTTTT.

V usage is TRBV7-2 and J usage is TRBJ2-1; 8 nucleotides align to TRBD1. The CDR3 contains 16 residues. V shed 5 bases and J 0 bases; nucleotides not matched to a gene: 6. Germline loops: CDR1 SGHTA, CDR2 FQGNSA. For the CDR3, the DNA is TGTGCCAGCAGCCCTAACGGACAGGGCTCCTACAATGAGCAGTTCTTC. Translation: CASSPNGQGSYNEQFF.

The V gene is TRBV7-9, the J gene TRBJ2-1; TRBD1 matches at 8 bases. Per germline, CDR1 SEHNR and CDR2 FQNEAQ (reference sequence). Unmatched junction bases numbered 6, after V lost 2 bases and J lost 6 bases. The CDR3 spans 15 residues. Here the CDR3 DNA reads TGTGCCAGCAGCTTAAACCGGGACAGGAGCAATGAGCAGTTCTTC. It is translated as CASSLNRDRSNEQFF.

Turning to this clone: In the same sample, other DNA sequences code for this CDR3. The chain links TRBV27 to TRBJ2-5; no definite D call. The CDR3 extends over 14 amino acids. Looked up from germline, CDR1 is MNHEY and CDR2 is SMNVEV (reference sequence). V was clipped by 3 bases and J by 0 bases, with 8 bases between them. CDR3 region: CASSFISDQETQYF. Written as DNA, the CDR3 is TGTGCCAGCAGTTTTATTTCCGACCAAGAGACCCAGTACTTC.

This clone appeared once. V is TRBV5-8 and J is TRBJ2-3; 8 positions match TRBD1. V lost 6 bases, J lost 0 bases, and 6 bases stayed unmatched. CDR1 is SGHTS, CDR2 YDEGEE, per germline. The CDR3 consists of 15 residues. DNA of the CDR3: TGTGCCAGCAACACAGGGGGTTCTAGCACAGATACGCAGTATTTT. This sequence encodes CASNTGGSSTDTQYF.

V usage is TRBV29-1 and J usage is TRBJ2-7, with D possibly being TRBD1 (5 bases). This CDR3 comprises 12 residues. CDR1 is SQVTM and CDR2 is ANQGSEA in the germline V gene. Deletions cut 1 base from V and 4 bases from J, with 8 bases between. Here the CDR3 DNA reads TGCAGCGTTGAAGTTAACAGGTACGAGCAGTACTTC. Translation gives CSVEVNRYEQYF.